A selection of T cell receptor beta chains follows, all from one sample in a study of T cell responses to AZD1222 COVID-19 vaccine. Clones were read by immunoSEQ multiplex PCR, and TCRdb kept only the in-frame ones, dropping some. This table has about 110,000 clones, approximately 89% appearing once. The input for sequencing was peripheral blood, taken on day 0 of MenACWY control vaccination. These receptors all stem from an adult in good health. Each CDR3 is given with its conserved first and last residue. A D gene is named only where the DNA matches it firmly. Clone size appears in some rows only: once, few, many, or a class for an expanded clone.

>.|TRBV13|TRBD2|TRBJ2-7
CASSLGLAGATSYEQYF
TGTGCCAGCAGCCTCGGACTAGCGGGGGCCACGTCCTACGAGCAGTACTTC
>few|TRBV4-1|TRBD1|TRBJ1-6
CASSQTGTVNSPLHF
TGCGCCAGCAGCCAAACCGGGACAGTAAATTCACCCCTCCACTTT
>.|TRBV10-3|.|TRBJ1-2
CAISSGADGYTF
TGTGCCATCAGCTCGGGGGCCGATGGCTACACCTTC
>.|TRBV4-2|.|TRBJ2-2
CASSQESGNTGELFF
TGTGCCAGCAGCCAAGAGTCCGGTAACACCGGGGAGCTGTTTTTT
>.|TRBV7-9|TRBD1|TRBJ2-3
CAIDGTGDDWGTDTQYF
TGTGCCATCGACGGGACAGGCGACGACTGGGGCACAGATACGCAGTATTTT
>.|TRBV3-1/TRBV3-2|.|TRBJ2-3
CASSPGVDTQYF
TGTGCCAGCAGCCCTGGGGTAGATACGCAGTATTTT
>.|TRBV11-2|.|TRBJ1-1
CASSLVSPGLEAFF
TGTGCCAGCAGCTTAGTCTCCCCCGGACTTGAAGCTTTCTTT
>.|TRBV9|.|TRBJ1-4
CASSVAGTGNEKLFF
TGTGCCAGCAGCGTAGCCGGTACGGGAAATGAAAAACTGTTTTTT
>.|TRBV5-6|.|TRBJ1-1
CASSLARGYRTFF
TGTGCCAGCAGCTTGGCCAGGGGATACCGGACTTTCTTT
>.|TRBV18|.|TRBJ1-5
CASSPPPGSNQPQHF
TGTGCCAGCTCACCACCGCCAGGGAGCAATCAGCCCCAGCATTTT
>.|TRBV29-1|.|TRBJ2-1
CSAELARTYNEQFF
TGCAGCGCGGAACTAGCCAGGACCTACAATGAGCAGTTCTTC
>.|TRBV28|TRBD1|TRBJ2-3
CASSLGDREGDTQYF
TGTGCCAGCAGTTTGGGGGACAGGGAAGGGGATACGCAGTATTTT
>.|TRBV3-1/TRBV3-2|.|TRBJ1-4
CASSRTATNEKLFF
TGTGCCAGCAGCAGGACAGCAACTAATGAAAAACTGTTTTTT
>.|TRBV5-5|.|TRBJ1-3
CASSFESGNTIYF
TGTGCCAGCAGCTTTGAGTCAGGAAACACCATATATTTT
>.|TRBV5-4|TRBD1|TRBJ1-2
CASSVQGGGYGYTF
TGTGCCAGCAGCGTCCAGGGGGGGGGATATGGCTACACCTTC
>.|TRBV11-2|.|TRBJ1-1
CASSFTGMSTEAFF
TGTGCCAGCAGCTTTACAGGTATGAGCACTGAAGCTTTCTTT
>once|TRBV2|.|TRBJ1-5
CASSGKMNQPQHF
TGTGCCAGCAGCGGGAAGATGAATCAGCCCCAGCATTTT
>.|TRBV10-2|.|TRBJ2-2
CASRDKFEGTTGELFF
TGCGCCAGCCGGGACAAGTTCGAGGGCACCACCGGGGAGCTGTTTTTT
>.|TRBV12-3/TRBV12-4|.|TRBJ1-2
CASSLGQNYGYTF
TGTGCCAGCAGTTTGGGGCAGAACTATGGCTACACCTTC
>.|TRBV28|.|TRBJ1-2
CASSLSKTNYGYTF
TGTGCCAGCAGTTTGTCCAAAACGAACTATGGCTACACCTTC
>.|TRBV27|TRBD1|TRBJ2-3
CASSPGQGLSDTQYF
TGTGCCAGCAGTCCCGGACAGGGGCTCTCAGATACGCAGTATTTT
>.|TRBV14|TRBD1|TRBJ2-3
CASSQARGIVDTQYF
TGTGCCAGCAGCCAAGCCAGGGGGATCGTTGATACGCAGTATTTT
>.|TRBV19|.|TRBJ1-2
CASSRPGGPYGYTF
TGTGCCAGTAGTCGACCGGGGGGCCCATATGGCTACACCTTC
>.|TRBV27|.|TRBJ1-2
CASSLSGIAVDGYTF
TGTGCCAGCAGTTTATCTGGGATAGCAGTCGATGGCTACACCTTC
>.|TRBV10-3|TRBD1|TRBJ2-2
CAISESGQGDTGELFF
TGTGCCATCAGTGAGTCTGGACAGGGGGACACCGGGGAGCTGTTTTTT
>.|TRBV7-2|TRBD2|TRBJ2-3
CASSLFSTSGGATDTQYF
TGTGCCAGCAGCCTCTTTAGCACTAGCGGGGGGGCGACAGATACGCAGTATTTT
>.|TRBV6-2/TRBV6-3|TRBD2|TRBJ2-3
CASSYSSLAGGLRSSTDTQYF
TGTGCCAGCAGTTACTCTTCCCTAGCGGGGGGCTTGAGATCTAGCACAGATACGCAGTATTTT
>.|TRBV12-3/TRBV12-4|.|TRBJ2-7
CASSLARPYEQYF
TGTGCCAGCAGTTTAGCCCGTCCCTACGAGCAGTACTTC
>.|TRBV5-1|.|TRBJ2-5
CASSYQQVTQETQYF
TGCGCCAGCAGCTACCAACAGGTGACCCAAGAGACCCAGTACTTC
>.|TRBV7-3|.|TRBJ2-2
CASSLAWAGELFF
TGTGCCAGCAGCTTGGCGTGGGCCGGGGAGCTGTTTTTT
>.|TRBV7-2|.|TRBJ2-1
CASSLATARTYNEQFF
TGTGCCAGCAGCTTAGCGACGGCCCGTACCTACAATGAGCAGTTCTTC
>.|TRBV9|TRBD1|TRBJ1-3
CASTSGDRGGGNTIYF
TGTGCCAGCACGAGCGGGGACAGGGGAGGAGGAAACACCATATATTTT
>.|TRBV7-9|TRBD1|TRBJ1-2
CASSPPGTGGYGYTF
TGTGCCAGCAGCCCTCCCGGGACAGGGGGGTATGGCTACACCTTC
>.|TRBV12-3/TRBV12-4|.|TRBJ2-2
CASSLGSRELFF
TGTGCCAGCAGTTTAGGTAGCAGGGAGCTGTTTTTT
>.|TRBV5-6|TRBD1|TRBJ2-5
CASSPDRGIQETQYF
TGTGCCAGCAGCCCGGACAGGGGGATACAAGAGACCCAGTACTTC
>.|TRBV4-3|.|TRBJ2-6
CASSQQFSGANVLTF
TGCGCCAGCAGCCAACAGTTCTCCGGGGCCAACGTCCTGACTTTC
>.|TRBV6-2/TRBV6-3|.|TRBJ1-1
CASSYSRGSGEAFF
TGTGCCAGCAGTTACTCGAGAGGATCGGGTGAAGCTTTCTTT
>.|TRBV7-8|.|TRBJ2-2
CASSLRGKNTGELFF
TGTGCCAGCAGCTTACGCGGGAAGAACACCGGGGAGCTGTTTTTT
>.|TRBV2|.|TRBJ1-1
CASSEERGGTEAFF
TGTGCCAGCAGTGAGGAGAGGGGGGGCACTGAAGCTTTCTTT
>.|TRBV6-6|.|TRBJ1-5
CASSYSQVQHF
TGTGCCAGCAGTTACAGTCAGGTTCAGCATTTT
>.|TRBV6-5|.|TRBJ2-7
CASSYRSSYEQYF
TGTGCCAGCAGTTACAGAAGCTCCTACGAGCAGTACTTC
>.|TRBV4-2|.|TRBJ1-6
CASSQAGLNRNNSPLHF
TGTGCCAGCAGCCAAGCGGGCCTCAATCGAAATAATTCACCCCTCCACTTT
>once|TRBV9|.|TRBJ1-1
CASSVGAVPNTEAFF
TGTGCCAGCAGCGTAGGGGCGGTTCCGAACACTGAAGCTTTCTTT
>once|TRBV6-6|TRBD1|TRBJ1-1
CASRHPTGSTEAFF
TGTGCCAGCAGACACCCGACAGGGAGTACTGAAGCTTTCTTT
>.|TRBV28|.|TRBJ1-1
CASSLVGGTEAFF
TGTGCCAGCAGTTTGGTCGGGGGGACTGAAGCTTTCTTT
>few|TRBV19|.|TRBJ1-2
CASFGDLFYGYTF
TGTGCCAGTTTCGGGGATTTGTTCTATGGCTACACCTTC
>.|TRBV4-1|.|TRBJ1-1
CASSHLGSEAFF
TGCGCCAGCAGCCACCTTGGGAGTGAAGCTTTCTTT
>.|TRBV19|.|TRBJ2-2
CASSPQDRSPGELFF
TGTGCCAGTAGTCCTCAAGACAGATCTCCCGGGGAGCTGTTTTTT
>.|TRBV2|.|TRBJ1-2
CASSESGKEGYTF
TGTGCCAGCAGTGAATCCGGGAAGGAGGGCTACACCTTC
>.|TRBV2|.|TRBJ2-7
CASSPRRGAYEQYF
TGTGCCAGCAGTCCCCGACGGGGAGCCTACGAGCAGTACTTC
>.|TRBV6-1|TRBD2|TRBJ2-7
CASSDLGLAVYEQYF
TGTGCCAGCAGTGACCTCGGACTAGCGGTTTACGAGCAGTACTTC
>.|TRBV5-8|.|TRBJ1-1
CASSLAWGRDTEAFF
TGTGCCAGCAGCTTGGCCTGGGGCCGGGACACTGAAGCTTTCTTT
>.|TRBV18|.|TRBJ2-3
CASSPGGTDTQYF
TGTGCCAGCTCACCAGGGGGCACAGATACGCAGTATTTT
>.|TRBV19|TRBD2|TRBJ2-1
CASSTYGGGFGNEQFF
TGTGCCAGTAGTACCTACGGCGGGGGTTTCGGCAATGAGCAGTTCTTC
>.|TRBV20-1|.|TRBJ1-6
CSASTGYNSPLHF
TGCAGTGCTAGTACGGGTTATAATTCACCCCTCCACTTT
>.|TRBV27|.|TRBJ1-5
CASSFHQPQHF
TGTGCCAGCAGTTTCCACCAGCCCCAGCATTTT
>.|TRBV6-1|TRBD1|TRBJ1-4
CASSEGQGVEKLFF
TGTGCCAGCAGTGAAGGACAGGGTGTTGAAAAACTGTTTTTT
>.|TRBV4-1|.|TRBJ1-2
CASSQEKPGFRYGYTF
TGCGCCAGCAGCCAAGAAAAGCCAGGGTTTCGGTATGGCTACACCTTC
>.|TRBV5-4|.|TRBJ1-1
CASSWTEEGTEAFF
TGTGCCAGCAGCTGGACGGAGGAAGGAACTGAAGCTTTCTTT
>.|TRBV5-4|.|TRBJ1-2
CASSPDGINGYTF
TGTGCCAGCAGCCCCGACGGGATCAATGGCTACACCTTC